These 20 T cell receptor beta chains share one sample of origin, sequenced in a study of blood T cell repertoires in COVID-19. Libraries were prepared by immunoSEQ multiplex PCR; TCRdb keeps only in-frame clonotypes and omits some of them. The sample carries hundreds of thousands of clones, around 90% recorded once. Sequencing input: peripheral blood. The receptors were gathered from a woman aged 30 to 39 with acute or convalescent COVID-19.

The chain joins TRBV25-1 to TRBJ2-1; 7 positions match TRBD1. CDR1 MGHDK and CDR2 SYGVNS come from the germline V gene. This CDR3 has 14 residues. V shed 6 bases, J shed 4 bases, and the junction held 6 bases outside the gene matches. This CDR3 is CASRSPGQYNEQFF. The CDR3 bases are TGTGCCAGCAGGAGTCCGGGACAGTACAATGAGCAGTTCTTC.

The chain combines TRBV10-3 with TRBJ2-1; 10 nucleotides agree with TRBD1. V gave up 6 bases and J gave up 8 bases; unmatched junction bases: 22. This CDR3 is built from 19 residues. Germline V gene data show CDR1 as ENHRY and CDR2 as SYGVKD. CDR3 region: CAIRDDRGPKDRVVDEQFF. Written as DNA, the CDR3 is TGTGCCATCAGGGACGACAGGGGGCCTAAGGACCGAGTAGTCGATGAGCAGTTCTTC.

This clone showed up just once. V is TRBV6-2 or TRBV6-3 and J is TRBJ2-5, with TRBD1 matching over 11 bases. CDR1 is MNHEY and CDR2 is SVGEGT in the germline V gene. The trim removed 3 bases at V and 5 bases at J, leaving 8 bases unmatched. This CDR3 is built from 16 residues. The CDR3 spells CASSYSGTGGWETQYF. As DNA, the CDR3 is TGTGCCAGCAGTTATTCCGGGACAGGGGGTTGGGAGACCCAGTACTTC.

The chain employs TRBV7-2 and TRBJ2-3; D call uncertain. This CDR3 region has 14 residues. CDR1 is SGHTA and CDR2 is FQGNSA in the germline V gene. The V end was cut by 3 bases, the J end by 4 bases, with 11 bases between. The CDR3 spells CASSFSVRADTQYF. CDR3 in DNA: TGTGCCAGCAGCTTCTCGGTGAGAGCAGATACGCAGTATTTT.

The rearrangement links TRBV19 to TRBJ2-5, with TRBD2 matching over 12 bases. V shed 5 bases, J shed 0 bases, and the junction held 19 bases outside the gene matches. In germline, CDR1 is LNHDA, CDR2 SQIVND (reference sequence). The CDR3 is 21 residues long. CDR3 DNA sequence: TGTGCCAGTAGTTTAAACCTCGGACTAGCGGGATTTTCGGGGTACCAAGAGACCCAGTACTTC. Residues: CASSLNLGLAGFSGYQETQYF.

V and J are TRBV30 and TRBJ2-5; 8 nucleotides align to TRBD2. CDR3 length equals 16 residues. Germline CDR1 is GTSNPN and CDR2 is SVGIG (reference sequence). V lost 1 base and J lost 5; bases outside the gene matches: 12. The CDR3 DNA is TGTGCCTGGAGTGCGGGGGCGGGAGGAACCAGGGAGACCCAGTACTTC. Its protein is CAWSAGAGGTRETQYF.

J is TRBJ1-1 and V is TRBV25-1; 9 nucleotides agree with TRBD1. The CDR3 extends over 13 amino acids. The germline V gene encodes CDR1 MGHDK and CDR2 SYGVNS. Trimming at V came to 9 bases and at J to 10 bases, leaving 12 bases not matched to a gene. This chain's CDR3 is CASSTGTGLLAFF. DNA of the CDR3: TGTGCCAGTTCTACCGGGACAGGGCTGTTAGCTTTCTTT.

The chain uses TRBV4-3 and TRBJ1-3; 7 bases agree with TRBD1. Germline CDR1 and CDR2: LGHNA and YSLEER. The CDR3 totals 15 residues. V lost 4 bases to trimming and J lost 7 bases; unmatched junction nucleotides: 10. This CDR3 is CASSRDSLFGNTIYF. The CDR3 nucleotides read TGCGCCAGCAGCCGGGACAGTTTATTCGGGAACACCATATATTTT.

The genes are TRBV5-6 and TRBJ2-7; TRBD1 aligns across 10 bases. Unmatched junction bases numbered 11, after V lost 2 bases and J lost 0 bases. CDR1 and CDR2 from the germline V gene are SGHDT and YYEEEE. The CDR3 sequence is 18 residues long. CDR3 sequence (DNA): TGTGCCAGCAGCTTTTACCCCAGCCGGGACAGGGGCTCCTACGAGCAGTACTTC. Amino acid sequence: CASSFYPSRDRGSYEQYF.

This rearrangement joins TRBV7-9 to TRBJ1-1; D uncertain. Trimming pared 4 bases from V and 3 bases from J, leaving 12 bases between. CDR3 length equals 14 residues. The germline gives CDR1 SEHNR, CDR2 FQNEAQ (reference sequence). CDR3 amino acids: CASSSGSPDTEAFF. The CDR3 coding sequence is TGTGCCAGCAGCTCCGGGAGTCCGGACACTGAAGCTTTCTTT. Filled out from reference TRBV7-9 and TRBJ1-1, the complete variable domain reads DTGVSQNPRHKITKRGQNVTFRCDPISEHNRLYWYRQTLGQGPEFLTYFQNEAQLEKSRLLSDRFSAERPKGSFSTLEIQRTEQGDSAMYLCASSSGSPDTEAFFGQGTRLTVV.

The V gene is TRBV5-5, the J gene TRBJ2-5, with TRBD1 matching 10 bases. V dropped 4 bases and J dropped 1; count of bases not matched to a gene: 7. Looked up from germline, CDR1 is SGHKS and CDR2 is YYEKEE (reference sequence). The CDR3 runs to 16 residues. The CDR3 sequence is CASSAGQGEVQETQYF. CDR3 nucleotide sequence: TGTGCCAGCAGCGCCGGACAGGGGGAAGTCCAAGAGACCCAGTACTTC.

This sequence joins TRBV30 and TRBJ1-2, with 8 nucleotides matching TRBD1. The CDR3 is 15 amino acids. Germline values: CDR1 GTSNPN, CDR2 SVGIG (reference sequence). The V segment lost 0 bases and the J segment 0 bases; nucleotides outside the gene matches: 3. Here the CDR3 DNA reads TGTGCCTGGAGTGTCGGACAGGGATCTAACTATGGCTACACCTTC. This encodes CAWSVGQGSNYGYTF.

This clone was recorded a few times. The chain couples TRBV9 to TRBJ2-3, with D possibly being TRBD2 (6 bases). This CDR3 comprises 15 residues. Germline lookup yields CDR1 SGDLS and CDR2 YYNGEE. The V and J ends lost 1 base and 1 base respectively, with 10 bases between them. The chain's CDR3 is CASSVRTTRTDTQYF. The CDR3 nucleotides read TGTGCCAGCAGCGTACGGACTACCCGCACAGATACGCAGTATTTT.

The chain carries TRBV6-1 and TRBJ2-7; the match to TRBD2 covers 13 bases. The CDR3 is 19 residues long. Germline CDR1 reads MNHNS; CDR2 reads SASEGT. Trimming at V came to 4 bases and at J to 1 base, leaving 13 bases not matched to a gene. CDR3 nucleotides: TGTGCCAGCAGTGGGGTGGCTACTAGCGGGAGGGCCTATTCCTACGAGCAGTACTTC. Its translation: CASSGVATSGRAYSYEQYF.

The chain combines TRBV6-2 or TRBV6-3 with TRBJ2-1; 7 bases align to TRBD2. This CDR3 has 14 residues. V was clipped by 2 bases and J by 2 bases; unmatched bases: 0. Germline values: CDR1 MNHEY, CDR2 SVGEGT. In DNA form, the CDR3 reads TGTGCCAGCAGTTACGGGACTACCTACAATGAGCAGTTCTTC. Its protein is CASSYGTTYNEQFF.

The gene calls are TRBV19 and TRBJ2-7; 10 bases line up with TRBD2. The CDR3 spans 14 residues. The trim removed 1 base at V and 4 bases at J, leaving 1 base unmatched. Per germline, CDR1 LNHDA and CDR2 SQIVND (reference sequence). The CDR3 coding sequence is TGTGCCAGTAGTATAGGTAGCGGGAGGTACGAGCAGTACTTC. It codes for CASSIGSGRYEQYF.

The CDR3 sequence: CASSFRDSYNEQFF. In DNA, the CDR3 is TGCGCCAGCAGCTTCCGAGACTCCTACAATGAGCAGTTCTTC. The chain is built from TRBV5-1 and TRBJ2-1; D gene unclear. V lost 2 bases to trimming and J lost 0 bases, with 6 bases between them. Germline CDR1 is SGHRS and CDR2 is YFSETQ. This CDR3 has 14 amino acids.

The chain is built from TRBV3-1 (or the pseudogene TRBV3-2) and TRBJ2-1; 8 bases line up with TRBD2. This CDR3 region has 15 residues. Germline V lookup: CDR1 LGHDT, CDR2 YNNKEL (reference sequence). V was clipped by 1 base and J by 7 bases; unmatched bases: 6. The CDR3 nucleotides read TGTGCCAGCAGCCAAGGGGGACTAGTGTGGAATGAGCAGTTCTTC. Its translation is CASSQGGLVWNEQFF.

The chain has TRBV11-2 and TRBJ2-1; 15 positions match TRBD2. V lost 0 bases to trimming and J lost 11 bases; unmatched junction nucleotides: 8. The CDR3 is 17 residues long. Germline-derived CDR1 and CDR2 are SGHAT and FQNNGV. CDR3 in DNA: TGTGCCAGCAGCTTAGACCTACCGGGACTAGCGGGAGGAAAGCAGTTCTTC. Protein sequence: CASSLDLPGLAGGKQFF.

The gene calls are TRBV7-8 and TRBJ1-6; 12 bases align to TRBD1. Per germline, CDR1 SGHVS and CDR2 FQNEAQ. This CDR3 spans 16 amino acids. V shed 6 bases and J 4 bases; nucleotides not matched to a gene: 4. CDR3 residues: CASRGTGGRYNSPLHF. Here the CDR3 DNA reads TGTGCCAGCAGGGGGACAGGGGGCAGGTATAATTCACCCCTCCACTTT. The whole variable domain, filled in from reference TRBV7-8 and TRBJ1-6, reads GAGVSQSPRYKVAKRGQDVALRCDPISGHVSLFWYQQALGQGPEFLTYFQNEAQLDKSGLPSDRFFAERPEGSVSTLKIQRTQQEDSAVYLCASRGTGGRYNSPLHFGNGTRLTVT.